This T cell receptor beta chain appears in the sequencing data of a study of T-cell memory formation after mild COVID-19. Trimming took 4 bases from V and 7 from J; bases not matched to a gene: 16. The CDR3 runs 16 residues. The germline CDR1 and CDR2 sequences are MGHRA and YSYEKL. A single record per CDR3 protein comes from TCRdb applying MiXCR to the 5' RACE reads. The table has over 300,000 distinct CDR3 sequences, roughly 19% seen once. This clonotype has only a few counts. The receptor's source is a man younger than 30 who had mild COVID-19 (a few samples of this study predate the infection). Cell type and time point are not known. V usage is TRBV4-1 and J usage is TRBJ2-7; 7 nucleotides line up with TRBD1. The sequenced sample was PBMCs or a T cell subset sorted from them (not recorded which). CDR3 DNA: TGCGCCAGCAGCCTTAATCGAGGGGGCCTCGCCGGGGAGCAGTACTTC. This gives the protein CASSLNRGGLAGEQYF.